The 7 T cell receptor beta chains listed next were all sequenced from one sample in a study of cytomegalovirus exposure and HLA in healthy donors. Amplification used 60 Vbeta primers and 13 Jbeta primers. Profiling relied on immunoSEQ multiplex PCR, and the TCRdb table lists in-frame clones only, not all of them. The sample contains about 190,000 clones, about 80% of which appear only once. The material sequenced was PBMCs. All receptors come from a woman aged 30 to 39 in good health and CMV-seropositive.

This rearrangement joins TRBV11-2 to TRBJ2-3; TRBD2 matches at 7 bases. Looked up from germline, CDR1 is SGHAT and CDR2 is FQNNGV. The CDR3 has 16 residues. Unmatched junction bases numbered 7, after V lost 4 bases and J lost 0 bases. CDR3 in DNA: TGTGCCAGCAGCTCGGGGGGTGACCGTAGCACAGATACGCAGTATTTT. Its translation: CASSSGGDRSTDTQYF.

CDR3 sequence reads: CAVEGLAGSNEQFF. As DNA, the CDR3 is TGTGCCGTCGAAGGACTAGCGGGATCGAATGAGCAGTTCTTC. The chain carries TRBV28 and TRBJ2-1, with 12 bases fitting TRBD2. The CDR3 contains 14 residues. J gave up 7 bases and V 11 bases, and 9 bases lay outside the gene matches. Germline lookup yields CDR1 MDHEN and CDR2 SYDVKM.

The chain employs TRBV19 and TRBJ2-2; 8 nucleotides match TRBD2. With 7 bases clipped from V and 3 bases from J, the junction kept 4 bases outside the gene matches. The CDR3 has 14 amino acids. Germline loops: CDR1 LNHDA, CDR2 SQIVND (reference sequence). The CDR3 is CASNTGGYTGELFF. The CDR3 DNA reads as TGTGCCAGTAACACGGGGGGGTACACCGGGGAGCTGTTTTTT.

This clone has a handful of counts. Other DNA sequences in this specimen translate into the identical CDR3. The V call is TRBV5-1, the J call TRBJ2-7, with 8 nucleotides matching TRBD1. The V segment lost 4 bases and the J segment 3 bases; nucleotides outside the gene matches: 6. The CDR3 loop spans 14 amino acids. CDR1 and CDR2 (germline): SGHRS, YFSETQ. The CDR3, as DNA: TGCGCCAGCAGCCTGGGACAGGCAAACTACGAGCAGTACTTC. Translating it yields CASSLGQANYEQYF.

This clone was picked up one time. The genes are TRBV28 and TRBJ2-2; D perhaps matches TRBD1 (5 bases). CDR1 and CDR2 (germline): MDHEN, SYDVKM. Trimming removed 4 bases from V and 2 bases from J, with 8 bases in between. This CDR3 has 14 residues. CDR3 sequence: CASSYDRNTGELFF. In DNA form, the CDR3 reads TGTGCCAGCAGTTATGACAGAAACACCGGGGAGCTGTTTTTT.

J is TRBJ1-2 and V is TRBV27; D remains unclear. CDR1 is MNHEY, CDR2 SMNVEV, per germline (reference sequence). V was shortened by 5 bases and J by 5 bases, with 15 bases between the two germline ends. The CDR3 sequence is 14 residues long. CDR3 nucleotides: TGTGCCAGCAGTCTCCGGCGGACGGGATATGGCTACACCTTC. Amino acids: CASSLRRTGYGYTF.

This clone was counted between two and nine times. This rearrangement joins TRBV15 to TRBJ1-5, with TRBD1 as a possible D gene (6 bases). The germline CDR1 and CDR2 sequences are LNHNV and YYDKDF (reference sequence). The germline V and J ends were trimmed by 1 base and 3 bases, with 10 bases remaining between them. This CDR3 comprises 15 residues. CDR3 sequence (DNA): TGTGCCACCAGCAGAGGGACAGCCTTCAATCAGCCCCAGCATTTT. Its translation: CATSRGTAFNQPQHF.